The clone carrying this T cell receptor beta chain was picked up a small number of times. What it binds is unknown. Expressed TCRB transcripts were sequenced after all isolated RNA was converted to cDNA. Each sample of naive, central memory or regulatory T cells had, on average, roughly 3.4 million reads. Only in-frame clones appear in the TCRdb table, and some are missing; sequencing was by immunoSEQ multiplex PCR. The sample includes 860,000 or so clones, about a sixth of them seen just once. This sample was taken from a study of beta chain features in type 1 diabetes. As for the study in general: In age, gender and cell yields, patients were similar to healthy donors.

Study-level results: Among all four CD4+ subsets, Type 1 diabetes patients had TCRB CDR3s that were moderately but significantly shorter.

The TCR was taken from a young woman in good health. Sequencing was done on a sample of naive CD4+ T cells from blood.

The CDR3 DNA reads as TGTGCCAGCAGTGGTTTGGGACTAGCGGGAGGGCGGGGTGAGCAGTTCTTC. Translating it yields CASSGLGLAGGRGEQFF. This chain uses TRBV28 with TRBJ2-1; 16 nucleotides align to TRBD2. Germline CDR1 MDHEN, CDR2 SYDVKM. The V gene end was trimmed by 5 bases and the J gene end by 9 bases; junction bases not matched to a gene: 10. This CDR3 is built from 17 residues.